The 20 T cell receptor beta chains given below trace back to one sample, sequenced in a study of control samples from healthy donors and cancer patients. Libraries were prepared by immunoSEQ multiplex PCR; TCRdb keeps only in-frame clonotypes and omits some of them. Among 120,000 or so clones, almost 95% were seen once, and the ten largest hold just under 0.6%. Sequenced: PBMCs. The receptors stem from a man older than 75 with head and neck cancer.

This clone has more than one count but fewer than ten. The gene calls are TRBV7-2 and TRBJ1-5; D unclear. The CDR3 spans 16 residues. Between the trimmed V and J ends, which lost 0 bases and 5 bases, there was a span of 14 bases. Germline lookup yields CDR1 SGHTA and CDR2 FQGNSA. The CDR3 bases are TGTGCCAGCAGCTTAGCACCGGGGAACAGTTATCAGCCCCAGCATTTT. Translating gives CASSLAPGNSYQPQHF.

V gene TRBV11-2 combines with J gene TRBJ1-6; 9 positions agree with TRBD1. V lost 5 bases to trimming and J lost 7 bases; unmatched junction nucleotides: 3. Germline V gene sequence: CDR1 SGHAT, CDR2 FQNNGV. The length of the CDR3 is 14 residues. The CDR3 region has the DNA TGTGCCAGCAGCGGGACAGGGTCGAATTCACCCCTCCACTTT. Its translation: CASSGTGSNSPLHF.

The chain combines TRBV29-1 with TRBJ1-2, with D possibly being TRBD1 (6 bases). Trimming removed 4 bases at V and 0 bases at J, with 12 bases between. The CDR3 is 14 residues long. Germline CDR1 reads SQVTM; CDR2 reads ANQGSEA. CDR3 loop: CSVGRGPSNYGYTF. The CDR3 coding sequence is TGCAGCGTTGGACGGGGGCCTTCTAACTATGGCTACACCTTC.

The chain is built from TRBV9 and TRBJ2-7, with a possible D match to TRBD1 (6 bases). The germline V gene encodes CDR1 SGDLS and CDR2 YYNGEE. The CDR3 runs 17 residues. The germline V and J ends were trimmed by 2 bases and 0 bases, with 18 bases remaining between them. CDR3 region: CASSVGITGPSSYEQYF. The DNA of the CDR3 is TGTGCCAGCAGCGTGGGGATTACAGGGCCGAGCTCCTACGAGCAGTACTTC.

CDR3 bases: TGTGCCAGCAGTGCAACCTCAGGGGGGTCTAACTATGGCTACACCTTC. Protein sequence: CASSATSGGSNYGYTF. The rearrangement links TRBV6-4 to TRBJ1-2; TRBD1 aligns across 7 bases. The V gene's germline CDR1 is MRHNA and CDR2 SNTAGT. Trimming at V came to 4 bases and at J to 0 bases, leaving 8 bases not matched to a gene. This CDR3 is built from 16 residues.

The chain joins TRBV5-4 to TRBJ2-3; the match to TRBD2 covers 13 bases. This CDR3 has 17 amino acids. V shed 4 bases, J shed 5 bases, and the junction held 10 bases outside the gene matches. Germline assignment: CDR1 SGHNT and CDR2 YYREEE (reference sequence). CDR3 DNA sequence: TGTGCCAGCAGCCTTCGACTAGCGGGGGGCTCCGGAGATACGCAGTATTTT. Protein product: CASSLRLAGGSGDTQYF.

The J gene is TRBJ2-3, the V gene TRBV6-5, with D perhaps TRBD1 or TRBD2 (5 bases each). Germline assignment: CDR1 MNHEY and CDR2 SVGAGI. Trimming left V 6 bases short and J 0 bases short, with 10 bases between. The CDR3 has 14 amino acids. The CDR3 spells CASSRDGSTDTQYF. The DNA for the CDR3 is TGTGCCAGCAGCCGGGACGGGAGCACAGATACGCAGTATTTT.

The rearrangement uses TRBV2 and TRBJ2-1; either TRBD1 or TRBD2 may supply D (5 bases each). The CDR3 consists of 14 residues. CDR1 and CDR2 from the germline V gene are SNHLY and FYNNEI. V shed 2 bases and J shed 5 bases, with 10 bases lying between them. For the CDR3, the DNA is TGTGCCAGCAGTGAAAAAGGGGACCACAATGAGCAGTTCTTC. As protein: CASSEKGDHNEQFF.

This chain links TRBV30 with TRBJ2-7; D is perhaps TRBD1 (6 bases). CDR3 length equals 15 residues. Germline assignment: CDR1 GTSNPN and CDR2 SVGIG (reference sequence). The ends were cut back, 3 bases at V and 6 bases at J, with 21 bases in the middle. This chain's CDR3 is CAWRVKDTGWAEQYF. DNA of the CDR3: TGTGCCTGGAGAGTTAAGGACACAGGGTGGGCCGAGCAGTACTTC.

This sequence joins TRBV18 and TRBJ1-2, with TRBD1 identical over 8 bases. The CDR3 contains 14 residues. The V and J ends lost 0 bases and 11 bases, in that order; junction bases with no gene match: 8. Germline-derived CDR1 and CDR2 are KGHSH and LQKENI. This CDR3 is CASSPPGRGQGYTF. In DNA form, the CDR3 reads TGTGCCAGCTCACCACCAGGCAGGGGGCAAGGTTACACCTTC.

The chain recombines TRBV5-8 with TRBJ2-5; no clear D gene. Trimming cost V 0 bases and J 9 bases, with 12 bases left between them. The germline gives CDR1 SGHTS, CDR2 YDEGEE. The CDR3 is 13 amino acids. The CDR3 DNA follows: TGTGCCAGCAGCTTGGCAGCTATGATTCCCCAGTACTTC. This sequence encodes CASSLAAMIPQYF.

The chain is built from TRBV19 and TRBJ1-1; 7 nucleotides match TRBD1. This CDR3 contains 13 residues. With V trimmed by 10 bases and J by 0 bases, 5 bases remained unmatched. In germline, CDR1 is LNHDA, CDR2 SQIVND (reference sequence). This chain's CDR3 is CATTGQMNTEAFF. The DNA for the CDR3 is TGTGCCACTACGGGACAGATGAACACTGAAGCTTTCTTT.

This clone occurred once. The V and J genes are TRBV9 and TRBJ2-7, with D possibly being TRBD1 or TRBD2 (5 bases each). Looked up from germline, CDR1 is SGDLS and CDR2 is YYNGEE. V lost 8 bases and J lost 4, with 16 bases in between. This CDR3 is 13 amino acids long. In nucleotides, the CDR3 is TGTGCCAGTTCGCGAGGTGGGACGTACGAGCAGTACTTC. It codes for CASSRGGTYEQYF.

The CDR3 DNA follows: TGCAGCGTCCCGGGACTCAGCTCCTACAATGAGCAGTTCTTC. It is translated as CSVPGLSSYNEQFF. This chain joins TRBV29-1 and TRBJ2-1, with a tentative D call TRBD2 (6 bases). V lost 6 bases to trimming and J lost 0 bases, with 12 bases between them. Germline CDR1 and CDR2: SQVTM and ANQGSEA. The CDR3 is made up of 14 amino acids.

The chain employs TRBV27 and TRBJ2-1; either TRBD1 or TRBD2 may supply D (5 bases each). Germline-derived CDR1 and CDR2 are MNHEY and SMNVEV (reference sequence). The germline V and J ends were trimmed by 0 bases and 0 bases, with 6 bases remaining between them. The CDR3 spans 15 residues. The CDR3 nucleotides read TGTGCCAGCAGTTTATCGAGGGGCTCCTACAATGAGCAGTTCTTC. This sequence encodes CASSLSRGSYNEQFF.

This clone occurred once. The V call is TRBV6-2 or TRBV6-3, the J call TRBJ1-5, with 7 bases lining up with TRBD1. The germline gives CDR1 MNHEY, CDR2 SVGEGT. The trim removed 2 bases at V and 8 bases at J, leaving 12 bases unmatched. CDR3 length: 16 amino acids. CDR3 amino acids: CASSYSGRGTVEPQHF. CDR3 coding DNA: TGTGCCAGCAGTTACAGTGGCAGGGGGACCGTGGAGCCCCAGCATTTT.

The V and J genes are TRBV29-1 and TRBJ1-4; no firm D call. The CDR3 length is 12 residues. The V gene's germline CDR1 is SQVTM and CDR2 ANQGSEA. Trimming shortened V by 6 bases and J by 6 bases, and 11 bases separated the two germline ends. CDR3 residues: CSVTTKDEKLFF. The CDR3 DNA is TGCAGCGTAACTACTAAGGATGAAAAACTGTTTTTT.

The CDR3 reads CASSQGLAGGPPDTGELFF. The CDR3 region has the DNA TGTGCCAGCAGCCAGGGACTAGCGGGGGGGCCCCCCGACACCGGGGAGCTGTTTTTT. This chain connects TRBV3-1 (or the pseudogene TRBV3-2) to TRBJ2-2; TRBD2 aligns across 16 bases. CDR1 is LGHDT and CDR2 is YNNKEL in the germline V gene (reference sequence). Losses at the gene ends were 3 bases for V and 3 bases for J; bases not matched to a gene: 7. The CDR3 length is 19 residues.

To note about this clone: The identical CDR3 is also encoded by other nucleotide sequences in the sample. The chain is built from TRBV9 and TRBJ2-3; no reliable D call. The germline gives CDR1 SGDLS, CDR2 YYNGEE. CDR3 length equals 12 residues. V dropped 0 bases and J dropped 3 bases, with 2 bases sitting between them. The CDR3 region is CASSVVTDTQYF. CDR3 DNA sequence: TGTGCCAGCAGCGTAGTAACAGATACGCAGTATTTT. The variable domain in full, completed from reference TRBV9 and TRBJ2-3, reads DSGVTQTPKHLITATGQRVTLRCSPRSGDLSVYWYQQSLDQGLQFLIQYYNGEERAKGNILERFSAQQFPDLHSELNLSSLELGDSALYFCASSVVTDTQYFGPGTRLTVL.

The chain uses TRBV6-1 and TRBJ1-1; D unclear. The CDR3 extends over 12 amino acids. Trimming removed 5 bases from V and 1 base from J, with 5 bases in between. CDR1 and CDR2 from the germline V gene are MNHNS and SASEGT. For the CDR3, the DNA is TGTGCCAGCAGTATACAGAACACTGAAGCTTTCTTT. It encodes CASSIQNTEAFF.